One and the same sample provided the 29 T cell receptor beta chains below, sequenced in a study of CD8+ T cells in alopecia areata. cDNA prepared by RNA extraction and subsequent reverse transcription served as the template for sequencing. Here immunoSEQ multiplex PCR was the method, and the copy in TCRdb shows in-frame clones only, minus some. The top ten clones hold about 1.5% of a sample with about 180,000 clones, over 55% of them seen once. Sequencing was performed on CD4+ T cells sorted from blood, taken at week 0. These TCRs come from a human donor with alopecia areata.

The chain links TRBV19 to TRBJ2-2; D is unresolved. The V gene's germline CDR1 is LNHDA and CDR2 SQIVND (reference sequence). This CDR3 has 12 residues. V was shortened by 5 bases and J by 6 bases, with 7 bases between the two germline ends. CDR3 nucleotides: TGTGCCAGTAGTCCCATCGCCGGGGAGCTGTTTTTT. Its translation is CASSPIAGELFF.

The J gene is TRBJ1-3, the V gene TRBV28; a possible D gene is TRBD1 (5 bases). The germline gives CDR1 MDHEN, CDR2 SYDVKM. Trimming left V 5 bases short and J 3 bases short, with 8 bases between. The CDR3 covers 13 residues. CDR3 sequence (DNA): TGTGCCAGCAGTCCAGGGAGTGGAAACACCATATATTTT. Translating gives CASSPGSGNTIYF.

This chain links TRBV30 with TRBJ1-5; TRBD1 is a possible D gene (5 bases). Germline V lookup: CDR1 GTSNPN, CDR2 SVGIG (reference sequence). Trimming shortened V by 2 bases and J by 0 bases, and 8 bases separated the two germline ends. This CDR3 is built from 14 residues. The CDR3 is CAWSSGNSNQPQHF. CDR3 bases: TGTGCCTGGAGTTCAGGGAATAGCAATCAGCCCCAGCATTTT.

The chain is built from TRBV7-9 and TRBJ2-7, with D possibly matching TRBD1 (7 bases). This CDR3 has 13 amino acids. CDR1 SEHNR and CDR2 FQNEAQ come from the germline V gene (reference sequence). Trimming removed 2 bases from V and 6 bases from J, with 11 bases in between. The CDR3 DNA reads as TGTGCCAGCAGCTTACAGGGGGGTGGCGAGCAGTACTTC. Its protein product is CASSLQGGGEQYF.

This clone was seen more than once but under ten times. The CDR3 sequence is CSVVEGRLEAFF. CDR3 in DNA: TGCAGCGTTGTAGAGGGACGGCTGGAAGCTTTCTTT. The chain joins TRBV29-1 to TRBJ1-1, with D possibly being TRBD1 (5 bases). In germline, CDR1 is SQVTM, CDR2 ANQGSEA. V lost 4 bases and J lost 8, with 14 bases in between. This CDR3 comprises 12 residues.

The rearrangement uses TRBV4-3 and TRBJ2-5; D may be TRBD1 or TRBD2 (5 bases each). The CDR3 has 16 amino acids. V lost 2 bases to trimming and J lost 2 bases, with 15 bases between them. CDR1 is LGHNA, CDR2 YSLEER, per germline. This chain's CDR3 is CASSQSPGTAQETQYF. The DNA for the CDR3 is TGCGCCAGCAGCCAATCACCGGGGACGGCACAAGAGACCCAGTACTTC.

The V gene is TRBV29-1, the J gene TRBJ2-5; a weak D match, TRBD1 (5 bases). The germline V and J ends were trimmed by 1 base and 2 bases, with 11 bases remaining between them. The CDR3 spans 14 residues. Germline values: CDR1 SQVTM, CDR2 ANQGSEA. CDR3 in amino acids: CSVEGGGGQETQYF. CDR3 bases: TGCAGCGTTGAAGGGGGCGGTGGGCAAGAGACCCAGTACTTC.

V and J are TRBV4-2 and TRBJ2-2; possibly TRBD1 for D (6 bases). Per germline, CDR1 LGHNA and CDR2 YNFKEQ. The CDR3 has 17 residues. V was trimmed by 0 bases and J by 0 bases, leaving 11 bases between them. CDR3 in amino acids: CASSQEGQPTNTGELFF. As DNA, the CDR3 is TGTGCCAGCAGCCAAGAGGGACAACCCACGAACACCGGGGAGCTGTTTTTT.

This clone has more than one count but fewer than ten. The chain employs TRBV9 and TRBJ2-3, with D tentatively TRBD2 (6 bases). The CDR3 has 15 residues. The V gene's germline CDR1 is SGDLS and CDR2 YYNGEE. V dropped 0 bases and J dropped 0 bases, with 8 bases sitting between them. CDR3 bases: TGTGCCAGCAGCGTAGCGGGGACTAGCACAGATACGCAGTATTTT. Its protein is CASSVAGTSTDTQYF.

This clone was counted once. J is TRBJ1-2 and V is TRBV4-3, with D possibly TRBD1 on 5 matching bases. Between the trimmed V and J ends, which lost 3 bases and 9 bases, there was a span of 14 bases. The CDR3 contains 13 residues. CDR1 and CDR2 from the germline V gene are LGHNA and YSLEER. CDR3 residues: CASSQDGGTSYTF. In DNA, the CDR3 is TGCGCCAGCAGCCAGGACGGAGGGACTAGCTACACCTTC.

The chain carries TRBV4-3 and TRBJ2-3; possible D gene TRBD1, 6 bases. Trimming removed 4 bases at V and 0 bases at J, with 11 bases between. Germline V gene data show CDR1 as LGHNA and CDR2 as YSLEER. This CDR3 has 15 amino acids. CDR3 in amino acids: CASSPHGQSTDTQYF. DNA for the CDR3: TGCGCCAGCAGCCCCCATGGACAGAGCACAGATACGCAGTATTTT.

This clone was seen a handful of times. V usage is TRBV12-1 and J usage is TRBJ2-1. TRBV12-1 is a pseudogene segment. The CDR3 runs 11 residues. CDR3 loop: CASSLDNEQFF. Written as DNA, the CDR3 is TGTGCCAGCAGCCTGGACAATGAGCAGTTCTTC.

This clone was seen a few times. The V gene is TRBV2, the J gene TRBJ2-2; the match to TRBD1 covers 8 bases. CDR1 and CDR2 (germline): SNHLY, FYNNEI. V trimming: 9 bases; J trimming: 3 bases; junction bases outside the gene matches: 9. The CDR3 contains 15 residues. CDR3 nucleotides: TGTGCCAGTGCTCCGACAGGGGCCGACACCGGGGAGCTGTTTTTT. Residues: CASAPTGADTGELFF.

As concerns this clone: The sample holds other DNA sequences that translate to the same CDR3. The chain couples TRBV4-2 to TRBJ2-1; D gene uncertain. This CDR3 comprises 13 residues. Trimming pared 0 bases from V and 7 bases from J, leaving 7 bases between. The germline V gene encodes CDR1 LGHNA and CDR2 YNFKEQ. The CDR3 region is CASSQDRVNEQFF. The CDR3, as DNA: TGTGCCAGCAGCCAAGATCGGGTAAATGAGCAGTTCTTC.

This clone has a count of ten or more. J is TRBJ1-4 and V is TRBV30; D ambiguous. The CDR3 runs 15 residues. Per the germline V gene, CDR1 is GTSNPN and CDR2 is SVGIG (reference sequence). V was cut by 1 base and J by 4 bases, with 13 bases left in between. The CDR3 nucleotides read TGTGCCTGGAGTGCCGCGGCAGCGATTAATGAAAAACTGTTTTTT. Protein product: CAWSAAAAINEKLFF.

The genes are TRBV6-5 and TRBJ1-6; TRBD1 is a possible D gene (6 bases). Germline V CDR1 and CDR2: MNHEY, SVGAGI. The CDR3 covers 12 residues. Trimming cost V 8 bases and J 12 bases, with 14 bases left between them. The DNA for the CDR3 is TGTGCCAGCCGGGGGCCTAAGAAACCCCTCCACTTT. This sequence encodes CASRGPKKPLHF.

The chain links TRBV29-1 to TRBJ2-3; D is ambiguous. The length of the CDR3 is 12 residues. The V end was cut by 4 bases, the J end by 13 bases, with 18 bases between. CDR1 and CDR2 (germline): SQVTM, ANQGSEA. CDR3 sequence (DNA): TGCAGCGTTGTAGGAGAAACCCTAAATGAGTATTTT. Translation: CSVVGETLNEYF.

In its sample, this clone was seen once. This rearrangement joins TRBV5-1 to TRBJ2-1; D gene ambiguous. CDR1 SGHRS and CDR2 YFSETQ come from the germline V gene. V was pared by 0 bases and J by 2 bases, with 12 bases between. This CDR3 is built from 16 residues. In nucleotides, the CDR3 is TGCGCCAGCAGCTTGGGCCGTGGGGTCACCTACAATGAGCAGTTCTTC. Translating it yields CASSLGRGVTYNEQFF.

Many counts were recorded for this clone. V gene TRBV7-8 combines with J gene TRBJ2-5; D is unclear. Germline V lookup: CDR1 SGHVS, CDR2 FQNEAQ. V was clipped by 2 bases and J by 2 bases, with 3 bases between them. The CDR3 covers 12 residues. The CDR3 region is CASSLYQETQYF. CDR3 coding DNA: TGTGCCAGCAGCTTATATCAAGAGACCCAGTACTTC.

This clone was counted only a few times. This chain uses TRBV11-2 with TRBJ2-1; TRBD2 aligns across 10 bases. The CDR3 is 18 residues long. After removal of 2 bases from V and 8 bases from J, the junction contained 15 bases not matched to a gene. Germline-derived CDR1 and CDR2 are SGHAT and FQNNGV. The CDR3 here is CASSLNGYQAGGPDEQFF. In DNA form, the CDR3 reads TGTGCCAGCAGCTTAAATGGGTACCAAGCGGGGGGGCCGGATGAGCAGTTCTTC.

This chain links TRBV6-6 with TRBJ1-2; D remains ambiguous. Trimming removed 7 bases at V and 5 bases at J, with 11 bases between. The CDR3 has 12 amino acids. Germline values: CDR1 MNHNY, CDR2 SVGAGI (reference sequence). This chain's CDR3 is CASTNGEYGYTF. The CDR3 coding sequence is TGTGCCAGCACCAACGGGGAATATGGCTACACCTTC.

This clone occurred a few times. The chain carries TRBV4-1 and TRBJ2-7; 12 bases match TRBD2. Germline V CDR1 and CDR2: MGHRA, YSYEKL. The CDR3 contains 16 residues. Unmatched junction bases numbered 6, after V lost 3 bases and J lost 3 bases. The CDR3 sequence: CASSQIGLAGNYEQYF. CDR3 DNA sequence: TGCGCCAGCAGCCAGATAGGACTAGCGGGAAACTACGAGCAGTACTTC.

This clone was found once. The chain is built from TRBV11-2 and TRBJ2-7; unclear D gene. The CDR3 loop spans 14 amino acids. Trimming took 5 bases from V and 0 from J, leaving 11 bases between them. Germline V gene lookup returns CDR1 SGHAT and CDR2 FQNNGV. This chain's CDR3 is CASSPALVSYEQYF. CDR3 nucleotide sequence: TGTGCCAGCAGCCCCGCCCTAGTCTCCTACGAGCAGTACTTC.

The V call is TRBV29-1, the J call TRBJ1-5; D is unclear. V was cut by 4 bases and J by 3 bases, with 10 bases left in between. The CDR3 runs 13 residues. Germline V lookup: CDR1 SQVTM, CDR2 ANQGSEA. The CDR3 DNA is TGCAGCGTTGCCCGAAGTGACAATCAGCCCCAGCATTTT. Its translation: CSVARSDNQPQHF.

This chain joins TRBV10-3 and TRBJ1-2, with TRBD1 matching over 9 bases. Germline CDR1 reads ENHRY; CDR2 reads SYGVKD. With V trimmed by 5 bases and J by 8 bases, 15 bases remained unmatched. This CDR3 has 16 residues. CDR3 amino acids: CAISTERQGESEGYTF. The CDR3 DNA reads as TGTGCCATCAGTACGGAGCGACAGGGGGAATCAGAGGGCTACACCTTC.

About this clone itself: The same CDR3 is also encoded by other DNA sequences in this sample. The J gene is TRBJ2-3, the V gene TRBV7-9; no reliable D call. The CDR3 sequence is 11 residues long. Germline loops: CDR1 SEHNR, CDR2 FQNEAQ (reference sequence). With 5 bases removed from V and 3 bases from J, the gap between germline ends came to 3 bases. As DNA, the CDR3 is TGTGCCAGCAGCCTGACAGATACGCAGTATTTT. Encoded protein: CASSLTDTQYF.

The count of this clone is one. This chain connects TRBV25-1 to TRBJ2-5, with D tentatively TRBD2 (5 bases). V lost 3 bases to trimming and J lost 4 bases, with 12 bases between them. Germline V gives CDR1 MGHDK, CDR2 SYGVNS. The CDR3 runs to 14 residues. The CDR3 here is CASSDWGAIETQYF. CDR3 nucleotides: TGTGCCAGCAGTGATTGGGGAGCCATAGAGACCCAGTACTTC.

The chain has TRBV29-1 and TRBJ1-5; weak D call: TRBD1 (5 bases). V lost 5 bases and J 2 bases, leaving 16 bases between the germline ends. The CDR3 is 15 amino acids. Germline V lookup: CDR1 SQVTM, CDR2 ANQGSEA. CDR3 bases: TGCAGCGTTACCGATCAGGGTGGGGGCAATCAGCCCCAGCATTTT. Its translation is CSVTDQGGGNQPQHF.

The gene calls are TRBV9 and TRBJ2-1, with 9 positions matching TRBD2. The germline gives CDR1 SGDLS, CDR2 YYNGEE. The CDR3 is 16 amino acids. V dropped 5 bases and J dropped 8; count of bases not matched to a gene: 14. The CDR3 region is CASSAHRGAGGHEQFF. The DNA for the CDR3 is TGTGCCAGCAGTGCCCACCGGGGAGCGGGGGGCCATGAGCAGTTCTTC.